This T cell receptor (beta chain) was obtained from a study of blood T cell repertoires in COVID-19. Looking at the study overall: The United States, Italy and Spain were the sources of the acute and convalescent COVID-19 samples.

In the original processing: Reference gene primer amplification gave estimated nucleated cell counts. Clones were read by immunoSEQ multiplex PCR, and TCRdb kept only the in-frame ones, dropping some. The D gene and trimming were derived from the DNA, and the V and J assignments and clone size from that table. The sample has 390,000 or so clones; about nine tenths are singletons. Germline lookup yields CDR1 SGHRS and CDR2 YFSETQ. The trim removed 3 bases at V and 3 bases at J, leaving 12 bases unmatched. CDR3 length equals 17 residues. This receptor was obtained from a woman in her twenties or thirties with active or convalescent COVID-19. The rearrangement links TRBV5-1 to TRBJ2-5; TRBD1 agrees at 9 bases. Sequencing was performed on peripheral blood. CDR3 protein: CASSSLDRGSLEETQYF. The DNA of the CDR3 is TGCGCCAGCAGCTCGCTTGACAGGGGGTCCTTGGAAGAGACCCAGTACTTC.